Reported below is one T cell receptor beta chain. Its target is not known. These data originate in a study of T cell responses to AZD1222 COVID-19 vaccine. Study-wide findings and caveats: Compared with day 0, the breadth and depth of the Spike-specific TCR repertoire rose significantly after two doses of AZD1222. Donor demographics were predominantly white British with a female majority; clonal diversity may be underestimated. No day 14 peak samples; only post-peak repertoires were characterized.

Clones were read by immunoSEQ multiplex PCR, and TCRdb kept only the in-frame ones, dropping some. The sample has 77,000 or so clones, 75% to 90% seen once. The CDR3 runs 14 residues. The V end was cut by 3 bases, the J end by 0 bases, with 7 bases between. The germline gives CDR1 KGHSH, CDR2 LQKENI. This receptor was identified in an adult in good health. Specimen: peripheral blood, collected on day 0 of AZD1222 vaccination. The chain couples TRBV18 to TRBJ2-3; weak D call: TRBD2 (6 bases). CDR3 nucleotide sequence: TGTGCCAGCTCACCGGGACTCAGCACAGATACGCAGTATTTT. Translated: CASSPGLSTDTQYF.